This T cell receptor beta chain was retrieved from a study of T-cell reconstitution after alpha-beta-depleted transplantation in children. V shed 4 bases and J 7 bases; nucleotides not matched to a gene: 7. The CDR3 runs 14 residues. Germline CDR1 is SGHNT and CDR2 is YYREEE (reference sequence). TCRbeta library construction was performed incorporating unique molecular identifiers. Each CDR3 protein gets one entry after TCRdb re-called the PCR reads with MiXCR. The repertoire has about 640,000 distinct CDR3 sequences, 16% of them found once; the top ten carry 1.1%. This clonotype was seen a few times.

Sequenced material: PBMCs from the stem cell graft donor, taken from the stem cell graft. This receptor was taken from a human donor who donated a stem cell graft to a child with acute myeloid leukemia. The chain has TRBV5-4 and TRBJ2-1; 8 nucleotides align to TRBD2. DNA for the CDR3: TGTGCCAGCAGCCAGTCCGGGACTAGAAATGAGCAGTTCTTC. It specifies CASSQSGTRNEQFF.